The rows below give T cell receptor beta chains drawn from one sample of a study of T cells in Graves' hyperthyroidism and ophthalmopathy. TCRdb analysed the multiplex PCR reads with MiXCR anew, one entry per CDR3 protein. The sample shows some 300,000 distinct CDR3 sequences, 16% of them seen only once. Sequenced sample: blood. All receptors derive from a man younger than 45 with Graves' hyperthyroidism. Each CDR3 is given with its conserved first and last residue. For some rows the clone size is stated as once, few or many, or as a class when expanded; others skip it.

clone_size v_call cdr3_aa
many TRBV12-3/TRBV12-4 CASSLGTSEYF
few TRBV4-2 CASSQFGEAAEQFF
many TRBV11-2 CASSLRDGRTDTQYF
few TRBV9 CASSVRTGYNGYTF
. TRBV24-1 CATSEAPTSEQYF
many TRBV11-2 CASSFEDDTDTQYF
few TRBV29-1 CSVGQAVNYGYTF
. TRBV19 CASSRSLEDGYTF
many TRBV11-2 CASSLVGNTEAFF
. TRBV25-1 CASTSTGSETQYF
few TRBV7-9 CASSLAGQPASGEQYF
few TRBV6-1 CASRGIRGSNSPLHF
. TRBV3-1 CASSLRRTSGRADTQYF
few TRBV20-1 CSATGRLLYNEQFF
many TRBV10-3 CAISESDRDTGELFF
few TRBV11-2 CASSLWSYEQYF
. TRBV5-1 CASSLDGSKAGTEAFF
. TRBV24-1 CATSDTLDPLCEQYF
many TRBV20-1 CSARSQRVAGVDNEQFF
many TRBV12-5 CASGLEPSGRIVREQFF
few TRBV4-1 CASSQDGGSYEQYF
few TRBV3-1 CASGQDGTRVDF
. TRBV20-1 CSAPPWDADEKLFF
few TRBV20-1 CSAAPKASTLQQFF
. TRBV6-5 CASSYSSGGPTGELFF
few TRBV27 CASSLWVGDNQPQHF
many TRBV3-1 CASSRETSEQFF
few TRBV5-1 CASSKLGQLRGNEQFF
. TRBV7-9 CASSLMTGEETQYF
many TRBV2 CASSATGYEQFF
. TRBV5-1 CASSLTSMGSEQFF
few TRBV24-1 CATSAPANTGELFF
. TRBV7-8 CASSLARGPGELFF
many TRBV11-2 CASSLAGVENEQFF
few TRBV5-5 CASSYSSNQPQHF
once TRBV4-1 CASSHLGLGTDTQYF
few TRBV28 CASNDRAGYEQYF
many TRBV20-1 CSARDQQGAFEQYF
. TRBV9 CASSPGNRDTQYF
. TRBV10-3 CAISDPTKRVTIIDTQYF
. TRBV9 CASSVVRGQDGYTF
few TRBV10-1 CASGSPGANVLTF
. TRBV18 CASSLGTPRNEQFF
many TRBV10-3 CAISERVDEQFF
few TRBV6-2/TRBV6-3 CATPGAGDDNEQFF
many TRBV11-2 CASSRGIVNEQFF
many TRBV12-3/TRBV12-4 CASSFLSGLGSYEQFF
few TRBV19 CASSIAVRGLNLGQAGELFF
. TRBV20-1 CSARGQGPETQYF
many TRBV12-3/TRBV12-4 CASSLYGESSYEQYF
. TRBV7-3 CASSLLGRSGGLYNEQFF
few TRBV7-8 CASSLVGKEAFF
many TRBV28 CASSVLVSTGELFF
many TRBV2 CASRGTGAPTYEQYF
few TRBV20-1 CSARDVGTGHRVVETQYF
once TRBV14 CASSFEGLPYEQYF
many TRBV3-1 CASRYLNQEQFF